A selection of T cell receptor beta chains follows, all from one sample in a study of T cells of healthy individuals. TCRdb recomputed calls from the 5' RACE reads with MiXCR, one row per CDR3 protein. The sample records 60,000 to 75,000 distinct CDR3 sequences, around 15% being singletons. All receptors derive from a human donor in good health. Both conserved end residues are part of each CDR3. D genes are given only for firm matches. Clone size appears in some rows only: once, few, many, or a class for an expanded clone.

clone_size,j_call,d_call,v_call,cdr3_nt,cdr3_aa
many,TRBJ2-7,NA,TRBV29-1,TGCAGCGTTGTGGGTCGGCGGGAAAGTGACGAGCAGTACTTC,CSVVGRRESDEQYF
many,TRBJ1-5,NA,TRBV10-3,TGTGCCATCAGTGAATTTTTGGGGGCGGGCAATCAGCCCCAGCATTTT,CAISEFLGAGNQPQHF
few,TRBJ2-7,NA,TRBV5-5,TGTGCCAGCAGCTTGGTCCTAGGGGGTGGAAACGAGCAGTACTTC,CASSLVLGGGNEQYF
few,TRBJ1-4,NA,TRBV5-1,TGCGCCAGCAGCTTGGGGGACGGCTATATGGAAAAACTGTTTTTT,CASSLGDGYMEKLFF
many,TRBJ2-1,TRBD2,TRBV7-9,TGTGCCAGCAGCCAAGGTAGCGGGAGCCCCCTTGGTCGGTTCTTC,CASSQGSGSPLGRFF
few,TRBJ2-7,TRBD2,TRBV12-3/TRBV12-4,TGTGCCAGCAGTTTTGCGGGAGGGGGGTACGAGCAGTACTTC,CASSFAGGGYEQYF
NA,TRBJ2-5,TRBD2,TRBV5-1,TGCGCCAGCAGCTTAAGACTAGCCGGACAAGAGACCCAGTACTTC,CASSLRLAGQETQYF
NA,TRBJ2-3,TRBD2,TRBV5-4,TGTGCCAGCAGCCCCGGACTGATTAGCGCCGGGGGGGGAGATACGCAGTATTTT,CASSPGLISAGGGDTQYF
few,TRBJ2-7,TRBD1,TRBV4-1,TGCGCCAGCAGCCACTACAGGGGCCTTGAGCAGTACTTC,CASSHYRGLEQYF
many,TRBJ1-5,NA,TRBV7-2,TGTGCCAGCAGTTACAACAGACTGCCCAATCAGCCCCAGCATTTT,CASSYNRLPNQPQHF
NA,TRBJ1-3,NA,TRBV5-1,TGCGCCAGCAGCTGGAACCCGGGCTCTGGAAACACCATATATTTT,CASSWNPGSGNTIYF
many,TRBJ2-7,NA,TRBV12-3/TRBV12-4,TGTGCCAGCAGTCCCGAATCTCGAGTCCACGAGCAGTACTTC,CASSPESRVHEQYF
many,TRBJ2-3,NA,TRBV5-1,TGCGCCAGCAGCGGAACCGGACAGATCACAGATACGCAGTATTTT,CASSGTGQITDTQYF
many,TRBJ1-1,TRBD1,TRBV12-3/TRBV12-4,TGTGCCAGCAGTTTTCGGACAGGGACCCAAGAAGCTTTCTTT,CASSFRTGTQEAFF
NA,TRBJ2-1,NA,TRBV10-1,TGCGCCAGCAGTCCGGACTACCCCAGCTACGGCTCCTACAATGAGCAGTTCTTC,CASSPDYPSYGSYNEQFF
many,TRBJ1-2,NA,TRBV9,TGTGCCAGCAGCGTAGGGGGAGGGGGGCAGAACTATGGCTACACCTTC,CASSVGGGGQNYGYTF
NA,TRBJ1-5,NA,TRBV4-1,TGCGCCAGCAGCCAAAGGACAGCCCGGAATCAGCCCCAGCATTTT,CASSQRTARNQPQHF
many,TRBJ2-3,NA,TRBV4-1,TGCGCCAGCAGCCAGGATGGGGGCGGGGGACTCACAGATACGCAGTATTTT,CASSQDGGGGLTDTQYF
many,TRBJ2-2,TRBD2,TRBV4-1,TGCGCCAGCAGCCCCAGACTAGCGGGGGAGGAAGGGGAGCTGTTTTTT,CASSPRLAGEEGELFF
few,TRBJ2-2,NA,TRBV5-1,TGCGCCAGCAGCTTAGGAGGGGGATACGGGGAGCTGTTTTTT,CASSLGGGYGELFF
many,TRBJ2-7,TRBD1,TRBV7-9,TGTGCCAGCAGCTTAATCAGGGGGCGCGGGGCCTACGAGCAGTACTTC,CASSLIRGRGAYEQYF
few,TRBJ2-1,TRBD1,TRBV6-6,TGTGCCAGCAGTTGGCAGGGGGCCAATGAGCAGTTCTTC,CASSWQGANEQFF
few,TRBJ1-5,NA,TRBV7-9,TGTGCCAGCAGCTTAGGGAACCCCAGCAGCAATCAGCCCCAGCATTTT,CASSLGNPSSNQPQHF
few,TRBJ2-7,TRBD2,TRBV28,TGTGCCAGCAGCCGGGGCGGGGGGTCCTCCTACGAGCAGTACTTC,CASSRGGGSSYEQYF
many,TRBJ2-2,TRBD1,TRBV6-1,TGTGCCAGCACTGGGACAGCCACCGGGGAGCTGTTTTTT,CASTGTATGELFF
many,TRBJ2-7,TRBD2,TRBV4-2,TGTGCCAGCAGCTCGCCCAGCGGGATTGGCGAGCAGTACTTC,CASSSPSGIGEQYF
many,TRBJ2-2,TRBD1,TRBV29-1,TGCAGCGTCGAAGGGGGCTCGGCCGGGGAGCTGTTTTTT,CSVEGGSAGELFF
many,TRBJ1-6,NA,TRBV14,TGTGCCAGCAGCGAGGACAATACACCACATCAACACTTT,CASSEDNTPHQHF